This TCR beta chain comes out of a study of kidney transplant recipient with SARS-CoV-2 infection. This clonotype was found a few times. TCRdb independently ran MiXCR on the reads; one entry per CDR3 protein. The data contain about 240,000 distinct CDR3 sequences, 25% to 30% of them singletons. The CDR3 length is 17 residues. Germline CDR1 and CDR2: SGHVS and FNYEAQ. The ends lost 3 bases at V and 4 bases at J; junction bases unmatched: 6. The sequencing used a blood sample, collected at baseline and between days 110 and 120 from a kidney transplant recipient. The sequence was collected from a male patient aged 25 to 39 who had COVID-19 and was a kidney transplant recipient. Some T cells may have come from the graft donor. J is TRBJ2-2 and V is TRBV7-6; 12 bases are shared with TRBD2. The CDR3 nucleotides are TGTGCCAGCAGCTTGAGACTAGCGGGAGACAGCACCGGGGAGCTGTTTTTT. Residues: CASSLRLAGDSTGELFF.